Listed below are T cell receptor beta chains from one sample, sequenced in a study of cytomegalovirus exposure and HLA in healthy donors. Method: immunoSEQ multiplex PCR; TCRdb's copy keeps in-frame clones and lacks some. This table holds about 70,000 clones, less than 70% found once. The material sequenced was PBMCs. The receptors come from a man younger than 40 in good health and CMV-seronegative. CDR3s include the opening cysteine and the closing phenylalanine or tryptophan. Fields, in order: CDR3 DNA, CDR3 protein, J gene, V gene, clone size, D gene. D genes are given only for firm matches. The size of a clone is reported for some rows only, either as once, few or many, or as a class for expanded clones.

cdr3_nt: TGTGCCAGCAGTTTCGCATCCAGAAGGGGGTCACCCCTCCACTTT; cdr3_aa: CASSFASRRGSPLHF; j_call: TRBJ1-6; v_call: TRBV27; clone_size: -; d_call: -
cdr3_nt: TGTGCCAGCAGTTACAACAGGGTCTACGAGCAGTACTTC; cdr3_aa: CASSYNRVYEQYF; j_call: TRBJ2-7; v_call: TRBV6-5; clone_size: -; d_call: -
cdr3_nt: TGTGCCAGTAGTATAGTGTGGGCTTCTAGCACAGATACGCAGTATTTT; cdr3_aa: CASSIVWASSTDTQYF; j_call: TRBJ2-3; v_call: TRBV19; clone_size: -; d_call: -
cdr3_nt: TGTGCCAGCAGGGACAGGGATAGCCTCACAGATACGCAGTATTTT; cdr3_aa: CASRDRDSLTDTQYF; j_call: TRBJ2-3; v_call: TRBV6-6; clone_size: -; d_call: TRBD1
cdr3_nt: TGTGCCAGCAGTTCCCGGACTAGCATCCACGAGCAGTACTTC; cdr3_aa: CASSSRTSIHEQYF; j_call: TRBJ2-7; v_call: TRBV7-9; clone_size: -; d_call: TRBD2
cdr3_nt: TGCAGCGTTGGGACAGGGGGAGGGGAGACCCAGTACTTC; cdr3_aa: CSVGTGGGETQYF; j_call: TRBJ2-5; v_call: TRBV29-1; clone_size: -; d_call: TRBD1
cdr3_nt: TGTGCCAGCAGTTACACGAGCAAAGGAGGCAATCAGCCCCAGCATTTT; cdr3_aa: CASSYTSKGGNQPQHF; j_call: TRBJ1-5; v_call: TRBV6-5; clone_size: -; d_call: -
cdr3_nt: TGTGCCATCAGCGACTCCGAAACCCAGTACTTC; cdr3_aa: CAISDSETQYF; j_call: TRBJ2-5; v_call: TRBV10-3; clone_size: few; d_call: -
cdr3_nt: TGTGCCAGTAGTATGGGGGCTGAAAAACTGTTTTTT; cdr3_aa: CASSMGAEKLFF; j_call: TRBJ1-4; v_call: TRBV19; clone_size: -; d_call: -
cdr3_nt: TGCGCCAGCAGCCAAGTTAGGCAGCGGGGGCTAAAACAAGAGACCCAGTACTTC; cdr3_aa: CASSQVRQRGLKQETQYF; j_call: TRBJ2-5; v_call: TRBV4-1; clone_size: -; d_call: TRBD2
cdr3_nt: TGTGCCAGCAGCTCCCGCAAGGGGGAGGGGGAAAAACTGTTTTTT; cdr3_aa: CASSSRKGEGEKLFF; j_call: TRBJ1-4; v_call: TRBV7-6; clone_size: -; d_call: -
cdr3_nt: TGTGCCAGCAGCTCCCGGGACAGCGGCTTTTATGGCTACACCTTC; cdr3_aa: CASSSRDSGFYGYTF; j_call: TRBJ1-2; v_call: TRBV7-9; clone_size: -; d_call: TRBD1
cdr3_nt: TGTGCCAGCCGCCGGTGGACAGGGAGGGAAGAGACCCAGTACTTC; cdr3_aa: CASRRWTGREETQYF; j_call: TRBJ2-5; v_call: TRBV6-5; clone_size: -; d_call: -
cdr3_nt: TGTGCCAGCAGCGCCGAAGGGCTAGCGGGGAAGGAGACCCAGTACTTC; cdr3_aa: CASSAEGLAGKETQYF; j_call: TRBJ2-5; v_call: TRBV9; clone_size: -; d_call: TRBD2
cdr3_nt: TGTGCCACCAGCAGGAGGATCAACAATGAGCAGTTCTTC; cdr3_aa: CATSRRINNEQFF; j_call: TRBJ2-1; v_call: TRBV15; clone_size: -; d_call: -
cdr3_nt: TGTGCCAGCAGTTTGGCGGGATACACTGAAGCTTTCTTT; cdr3_aa: CASSLAGYTEAFF; j_call: TRBJ1-1; v_call: TRBV27; clone_size: -; d_call: -
cdr3_nt: TGTGCCAGCAGCCCACGGACAGGTAACACCGGGGAGCTGTTTTTT; cdr3_aa: CASSPRTGNTGELFF; j_call: TRBJ2-2; v_call: TRBV9; clone_size: -; d_call: TRBD1
cdr3_nt: TGTGCCAAACAGGGAGGGTATCACTACGAGCAGTACTTC; cdr3_aa: CAKQGGYHYEQYF; j_call: TRBJ2-7; v_call: TRBV7-2; clone_size: -; d_call: -
cdr3_nt: TGCAGTGCGGCAGGGTTCTATGGCTACACCTTC; cdr3_aa: CSAAGFYGYTF; j_call: TRBJ1-2; v_call: TRBV20-1; clone_size: -; d_call: -
cdr3_nt: TGTGCCAGCAGTATTAGCGGGAGCTCCTACAATGAGCAGTTCTTC; cdr3_aa: CASSISGSSYNEQFF; j_call: TRBJ2-1; v_call: TRBV7-8; clone_size: -; d_call: TRBD2
cdr3_nt: TGTGCCAGCACGCACTTCACGGAAGAGACCCAGTACTTC; cdr3_aa: CASTHFTEETQYF; j_call: TRBJ2-5; v_call: TRBV18; clone_size: -; d_call: -
cdr3_nt: TGTGCCTGGAGTGTACTCCCCAGGTTAATCGCCTTC; cdr3_aa: CAWSVLPRLIAF; j_call: TRBJ1-2; v_call: TRBV30; clone_size: -; d_call: -
cdr3_nt: TGCGCCAGCAGCTTGGCGCAGATGAACACTGAAGCTTTCTTT; cdr3_aa: CASSLAQMNTEAFF; j_call: TRBJ1-1; v_call: TRBV5-1; clone_size: -; d_call: -
cdr3_nt: TGTGCCAGTAGCTTCGGGACAGCAAACTATGGCTACACCTTC; cdr3_aa: CASSFGTANYGYTF; j_call: TRBJ1-2; v_call: TRBV19; clone_size: -; d_call: TRBD1
cdr3_nt: TGTGCCAGCAGTGAATTAATCGAGGGCGAAAAACTGTTTTTT; cdr3_aa: CASSELIEGEKLFF; j_call: TRBJ1-4; v_call: TRBV6-1; clone_size: few; d_call: -
cdr3_nt: TGTGCCAGCAGCCAAGAGGCAGCGGGGGCCACAGATACGCAGTATTTT; cdr3_aa: CASSQEAAGATDTQYF; j_call: TRBJ2-3; v_call: TRBV4-2; clone_size: -; d_call: TRBD2
cdr3_nt: TGTGCCAGCAGCAAAACCGGGACAGGGCCTGAGCAGTACTTC; cdr3_aa: CASSKTGTGPEQYF; j_call: TRBJ2-7; v_call: TRBV4-2; clone_size: -; d_call: TRBD1
cdr3_nt: TGTGCCTGGAGTGCTCGACAGGGAACTAATGAAAAACTGTTTTTT; cdr3_aa: CAWSARQGTNEKLFF; j_call: TRBJ1-4; v_call: TRBV30; clone_size: -; d_call: TRBD1
cdr3_nt: TGTGCCAGCAGCGAGGAGGGAGGACTTTCCGCCGAGACCCAGTACTTC; cdr3_aa: CASSEEGGLSAETQYF; j_call: TRBJ2-5; v_call: TRBV5-6; clone_size: -; d_call: -
cdr3_nt: TGCGCCAGCAGGGGGGACACATCCGAGCAGTACTTC; cdr3_aa: CASRGDTSEQYF; j_call: TRBJ2-7; v_call: TRBV4-1; clone_size: -; d_call: -
cdr3_nt: TGTGCCAGCAGCCTTAGGGATAGCGGGGGTTACAATGAGCAGTTCTTC; cdr3_aa: CASSLRDSGGYNEQFF; j_call: TRBJ2-1; v_call: TRBV7-9; clone_size: once; d_call: TRBD2